The next 9 T cell receptor beta chains were all read from a single sample in a study of shared clonotypes between healthy human individuals. TCRdb's copy holds only in-frame clones and misses some; the assay was immunoSEQ multiplex PCR. This sample has over 700,000 clones; 72% occur once, and the top ten carry under 2%. What was sequenced was memory CD4+ T cells sorted from blood. Indicated subset: CD45RA-negative fraction. The receptors here all came from a woman aged 25 to 39 in good health.

This clone was counted a few times. The chain links TRBV27 to TRBJ2-1; 9 bases align to TRBD2. Trimming removed 3 bases from V and 0 bases from J; junction bases left unmatched: 6. Looked up from germline, CDR1 is MNHEY and CDR2 is SMNVEV (reference sequence). The CDR3 length is 17 residues. The CDR3 reads CASSFRAGGSSYNEQFF. As DNA, the CDR3 is TGTGCCAGCAGTTTTAGGGCGGGAGGGAGCTCCTACAATGAGCAGTTCTTC.

On this clone: A read error likely explains this, since a far larger clone differs by one base. The gene calls are TRBV5-1 and TRBJ2-2; D uncertain. The CDR3 loop spans 12 amino acids. The V gene lost 2 bases and the J gene lost 3 bases, with 2 bases spanning the gap. Looked up from germline, CDR1 is SGHRS and CDR2 is YFSETQ. The CDR3 loop is CASSFDTGELFF. The CDR3, as DNA: TGCGCCAGCAGCTTTGACACCGGGGAGCTGTTTTTT.

The genes are TRBV4-1 and TRBJ1-4, with 7 bases lining up with TRBD1. The germline V gene encodes CDR1 MGHRA and CDR2 YSYEKL. The CDR3 extends over 15 amino acids. V shed 6 bases and J 7 bases; nucleotides not matched to a gene: 11. The CDR3 protein is CASSSPGTVGEKLFF. CDR3 coding DNA: TGCGCCAGCAGTTCGCCCGGGACAGTTGGTGAAAAACTGTTTTTT.

DNA for the CDR3: TGCGCCAGCAGCGTGGATATGAACACTGAAGCTTTCTTT. Translated: CASSVDMNTEAFF. The genes are TRBV5-1 and TRBJ1-1; D gene unclear. From germline, CDR1 is SGHRS and CDR2 YFSETQ. The ends were cut back, 4 bases at V and 0 bases at J, with 7 bases in the middle. The CDR3 loop spans 13 amino acids.

The rearrangement links TRBV5-4 to TRBJ2-2; 8 bases line up with TRBD2. Germline CDR1 SGHNT, CDR2 YYREEE (reference sequence). The CDR3 loop spans 14 amino acids. The trim removed 4 bases at V and 2 bases at J, leaving 1 base unmatched. The CDR3 coding sequence is TGTGCCAGCAGCGGGACTAGTAACACCGGGGAGCTGTTTTTT. As protein: CASSGTSNTGELFF.

This clone appeared many times. This sequence joins TRBV19 and TRBJ1-5; the match to TRBD1 covers 7 bases. Germline V CDR1 and CDR2: LNHDA, SQIVND (reference sequence). The CDR3 loop spans 12 amino acids. Losses at the gene ends were 11 bases for V and 3 bases for J; bases not matched to a gene: 4. The DNA of the CDR3 is TGTGCCGGAGGGACAGACAATCAGCCCCAGCATTTT. Its translation is CAGGTDNQPQHF.

This chain links TRBV7-6 with TRBJ2-1, with TRBD2 matching over 7 bases. This CDR3 spans 16 amino acids. Germline trimming cut 7 bases from V and 2 bases from J; bases unmatched to any gene: 11. CDR1 SGHVS and CDR2 FNYEAQ come from the germline V gene. The CDR3 loop reads CASTRASSGAYNEQFF. The CDR3, as DNA: TGTGCCAGCACTCGGGCTTCTAGCGGAGCCTACAATGAGCAGTTCTTC. The full variable domain, rest sourced from reference TRBV7-6 and TRBJ2-1, is GAGVSQSPRYKVTKRGQDVALRCDPISGHVSLYWYRQALGQGPEFLTYFNYEAQQDKSGLPNDRFSAERPEGSISTLTIQRTEQRDSAMYRCASTRASSGAYNEQFFGPGTRLTVL.

The rearrangement links TRBV29-1 to TRBJ2-1, with TRBD2 matching over 8 bases. Germline V gene lookup returns CDR1 SQVTM and CDR2 ANQGSEA. CDR3 length: 13 amino acids. The chain's CDR3 is CRNKRELYNEQFF. The DNA for the CDR3 is TGCAGAAACAAGCGGGAGCTCTACAATGAGCAGTTCTTC.

The chain uses TRBV5-1 and TRBJ2-7; 13 bases fit TRBD2. The CDR3 covers 15 residues. The ends lost 4 bases at V and 4 bases at J; junction bases unmatched: 5. From germline, CDR1 is SGHRS and CDR2 YFSETQ. The CDR3 sequence is CASSMGLAGRYEQYF. The CDR3, as DNA: TGCGCCAGCAGCATGGGACTAGCGGGAAGGTACGAGCAGTACTTC. Full variable domain (remainder filled in from reference TRBV5-1 and TRBJ2-7): KAGVTQTPRYLIKTRGQQVTLSCSPISGHRSVSWYQQTPGQGLQFLFEYFSETQRNKGNFPGRFSGRQFSNSRSEMNVSTLELGDSALYLCASSMGLAGRYEQYFGPGTRLTVT.